Sequencing of this T cell receptor (beta chain) was carried out in a study of OX40 agonist ivuxolimab in advanced cancers. Some clones are missing from TCRdb's copy, which holds only in-frame ones; the method was immunoSEQ multiplex PCR. The sample shows 25,000 to 35,000 clones, more than 75% of them seen only once. CDR1 MDHEN and CDR2 SYDVKM come from the germline V gene. This CDR3 region has 15 residues. With V trimmed by 3 bases and J by 6 bases, 6 bases remained unmatched. General study results and limits: More expanded clones were found, on average, in CD8+ than in CD4+ T cells.

Points on this clone: What it recognizes is unknown.

The chain recombines TRBV28 with TRBJ1-5; 9 bases fit TRBD1. This TCR came from an adult with an advanced solid tumor such as melanoma, head and neck, liver or kidney cancer. Sequencing used CD4+ or CD8+ T cells sorted from blood, obtained in a trial of the OX40 agonist ivuxolimab. DNA for the CDR3: TGTGCCAGCAGTTTTGGACAGGGGAATAGTCAGCCCCAGCATTTT. This gives the protein CASSFGQGNSQPQHF.